This T cell receptor beta chain is from a study of T-cell memory formation after mild COVID-19. The ends were cut back, 7 bases at V and 8 bases at J, with 14 bases in the middle. Germline V gene sequence: CDR1 KGHDR, CDR2 SFDVKD. CDR3 length equals 13 residues. Via MiXCR, TCRdb re-called the 5' RACE reads, giving one row per CDR3 protein. The table lists around 470,000 distinct CDR3 sequences, 20% of them singletons. Sequencing input: PBMCs or a T cell subset sorted from them (not recorded which). The chain has TRBV24-1 and TRBJ2-1; D gene uncertain. The sequence was collected from an adult woman who had mild COVID-19 (a few samples of this study predate the infection). Cell type and time point are not known. The chain's CDR3 is CATRAGSVDEQFF. CDR3 nucleotide sequence: TGTGCCACCAGGGCTGGGTCAGTCGATGAGCAGTTCTTC.